The 20 T cell receptor beta chains listed next were all sequenced from one sample in a study of blood T cell repertoires in COVID-19. Method: immunoSEQ multiplex PCR; TCRdb's copy keeps in-frame clones and lacks some. The sample records under 400,000 clones, 88% being singletons. The source material was PBMCs or T cells enriched from blood (not recorded which). These receptors originate from a woman aged 30 to 39 who had been exposed to COVID-19.

There are a few counts of this clone. The rearrangement uses TRBV5-4 and TRBJ1-2; a weak D match, TRBD1 (5 bases). Germline V lookup: CDR1 SGHNT, CDR2 YYREEE (reference sequence). The CDR3 has 16 residues. With 0 bases removed from V and 0 bases from J, the gap between germline ends came to 12 bases. The DNA for the CDR3 is TGTGCCAGCAGCTTGGGGCAGGGACTGACTAACTATGGCTACACCTTC. It yields the protein CASSLGQGLTNYGYTF.

The CDR3 sequence is CASSLDPGSGNTIYF. The CDR3 DNA reads TGCGCCAGCAGCTTGGACCCAGGCTCTGGAAACACCATATATTTT. This chain connects TRBV5-1 to TRBJ1-3; no clear D. Trimming left V 0 bases short and J 0 bases short, with 7 bases between. Looked up from germline, CDR1 is SGHRS and CDR2 is YFSETQ. The CDR3 covers 15 residues.

This chain uses TRBV5-1 with TRBJ2-5; a weak D match, TRBD1 (5 bases). This CDR3 region has 14 residues. CDR1 SGHRS and CDR2 YFSETQ come from the germline V gene. V shed 4 bases and J shed 6 bases, with 16 bases lying between them. The CDR3 loop reads CASSRGTQQQTQYF. In DNA, the CDR3 is TGCGCCAGCAGCAGGGGTACGCAGCAGCAGACCCAGTACTTC. Drawing the rest from reference TRBV5-1 and TRBJ2-5, the complete variable domain is KAGVTQTPRYLIKTRGQQVTLSCSPISGHRSVSWYQQTPGQGLQFLFEYFSETQRNKGNFPGRFSGRQFSNSRSEMNVSTLELGDSALYLCASSRGTQQQTQYFGPGTRLLVL.

This clone was picked up one time. The V gene is TRBV19, the J gene TRBJ1-5; perhaps TRBD1 as D (5 bases). V was shortened by 3 bases and J by 0 bases, with 9 bases between the two germline ends. Per germline, CDR1 LNHDA and CDR2 SQIVND (reference sequence). This CDR3 is 15 amino acids long. CDR3 sequence (DNA): TGTGCCAGTAGTATCGCGGGGACTAGCAATCAGCCCCAGCATTTT. Translated, it gives CASSIAGTSNQPQHF.

The chain uses TRBV21-1 and TRBJ2-5; the DNA was not used to check the table's D call, TRBD2. TRBV21-1 is deemed a pseudogene. The CDR3 extends over 17 amino acids. This chain's CDR3 is CASSKATRTSGYKTQYF. Written as DNA, the CDR3 is TGTGCCAGCAGCAAAGCGACTAGGACTAGCGGGTATAAGACCCAGTACTTC.

The chain carries TRBV6-5 and TRBJ2-7; tentative D call: TRBD1 (5 bases). Germline-derived CDR1 and CDR2 are MNHEY and SVGAGI. V shed 8 bases and J shed 3 bases, with 14 bases lying between them. The CDR3 is 13 amino acids. The CDR3 reads CASGAHLGYEQYF. The CDR3 coding sequence is TGTGCCAGCGGGGCCCACCTGGGCTACGAGCAGTACTTC.

The chain is built from TRBV5-1 and TRBJ2-1, with D possibly TRBD1 on 5 matching bases. Germline V gene data show CDR1 as SGHRS and CDR2 as YFSETQ. The CDR3 length is 13 residues. The V and J ends lost 2 bases and 13 bases respectively, with 16 bases between them. The CDR3, as DNA: TGCGCCAGCAGCTTAACCAGGGCTGGACGACAGTTCTTC. Translation: CASSLTRAGRQFF.

The V call is TRBV2, the J call TRBJ2-7; weak D call: TRBD2 (5 bases). Trimming left V 0 bases short and J 3 bases short, with 9 bases between. Germline V gene data show CDR1 as SNHLY and CDR2 as FYNNEI. This CDR3 is 14 amino acids long. In DNA form, the CDR3 reads TGTGCCAGCAGTGAAGCGCTTCGGGGCTACGAGCAGTACTTC. Encoded protein: CASSEALRGYEQYF.

This chain uses TRBV19 with TRBJ2-2; D possibly corresponds to TRBD2 (5 bases). There are 16 residues in the CDR3. The ends were cut back, 9 bases at V and 4 bases at J, with 21 bases in the middle. Germline CDR1 is LNHDA and CDR2 is SQIVND (reference sequence). This chain's CDR3 is CASRSRLASGTGELFF. In nucleotides, the CDR3 is TGTGCCAGCCGGTCCAGATTGGCAAGCGGCACCGGGGAGCTGTTTTTT. Filled out from reference TRBV19 and TRBJ2-2, the complete variable domain reads DGGITQSPKYLFRKEGQNVTLSCEQNLNHDAMYWYRQDPGQGLRLIYYSQIVNDFQKGDIAEGYSVSREKKESFPLTVTSAQKNPTAFYLCASRSRLASGTGELFFGEGSRLTVL.

The V call is TRBV3-1 (or the pseudogene TRBV3-2), the J call TRBJ1-5, with 7 bases that match TRBD1. Germline V gene sequence: CDR1 LGHDT, CDR2 YNNKEL (reference sequence). This CDR3 has 15 residues. Trimming cost V 6 bases and J 7 bases; bases outside gene matches: 12. The CDR3 loop is CASSPTGEVRQPQHF. The CDR3 nucleotides are TGTGCCAGCAGTCCTACAGGGGAAGTTAGGCAGCCCCAGCATTTT.

To note about this clone: The same CDR3 also results from other DNA sequences found in this sample. The CDR3 spells CASSLVSGGNQPQHF. Here the CDR3 DNA reads TGCGCCAGCAGCTTGGTTTCAGGGGGGAATCAGCCCCAGCATTTT. This chain connects TRBV5-1 to TRBJ1-5, with TRBD1 identical over 7 bases. V lost 0 bases to trimming and J lost 4 bases; unmatched junction nucleotides: 4. The length of the CDR3 is 15 residues. In germline, CDR1 is SGHRS, CDR2 YFSETQ.

The chain has TRBV24-1 and TRBJ2-1, with D uncertain. CDR3 size: 17 residues. Looked up from germline, CDR1 is KGHDR and CDR2 is SFDVKD. Trimming left V 4 bases short and J 0 bases short, with 15 bases between. The CDR3 sequence: CATSERALRSSYNEQFF. The CDR3 region has the DNA TGTGCCACCAGTGAGAGAGCCCTCCGGAGCTCCTACAATGAGCAGTTCTTC.

This chain links TRBV28 with TRBJ2-3; maybe TRBD2 (6 bases). Trimming left V 3 bases short and J 0 bases short, with 13 bases between. This CDR3 is built from 16 residues. The germline CDR1 and CDR2 sequences are MDHEN and SYDVKM. The CDR3 DNA reads as TGTGCCAGCAGTTTGGGTTCCGGGACTAGCACAGATACGCAGTATTTT. Translating gives CASSLGSGTSTDTQYF.

CDR3 in DNA: TGTGCCAGCAGCCCCGGACAGGGGCGGTCCATGTACCAAGAGACCCAGTACTTC. Its translation: CASSPGQGRSMYQETQYF. V usage is TRBV5-5 and J usage is TRBJ2-5; the match to TRBD1 covers 9 bases. Trimming at V came to 4 bases and at J to 0 bases, leaving 13 bases not matched to a gene. Germline lookup yields CDR1 SGHKS and CDR2 YYEKEE (reference sequence). This CDR3 is built from 18 residues.

The V call is TRBV28, the J call TRBJ2-2; D is unresolved. The CDR3 consists of 14 residues. With 3 bases removed from V and 6 bases from J, the gap between germline ends came to 11 bases. CDR1 is MDHEN and CDR2 is SYDVKM in the germline V gene. Here the CDR3 DNA reads TGTGCCAGCAGTTTTCCAGTATTGTCCGGGGAGCTGTTTTTT. Translating gives CASSFPVLSGELFF.

The chain employs TRBV19 and TRBJ2-3, with a tentative D call TRBD1 (5 bases). The CDR3 consists of 14 residues. CDR1 is LNHDA, CDR2 SQIVND, per germline (reference sequence). Trimming stripped 7 bases from V and 4 bases from J, with 15 bases between. For the CDR3, the DNA is TGTGCCAGTAAGGTAGGGCAGGGCCCAGATACGCAGTATTTT. Its translation is CASKVGQGPDTQYF.

The rearrangement uses TRBV9 and TRBJ1-3, with D tentatively TRBD1 (5 bases). Trimming took 1 base from V and 0 from J, leaving 11 bases between them. The CDR3 spans 16 residues. Germline loops: CDR1 SGDLS, CDR2 YYNGEE. The CDR3 is CASSVFGQTSGNTIYF. CDR3 nucleotide sequence: TGTGCCAGCAGCGTATTCGGACAAACCTCTGGAAACACCATATATTTT.

The chain links TRBV5-1 to TRBJ1-2, with TRBD1 matching 9 bases. Germline V gives CDR1 SGHRS, CDR2 YFSETQ. Trimming at V came to 4 bases and at J to 11 bases, leaving 12 bases not matched to a gene. This CDR3 has 14 amino acids. CDR3 amino acids: CASSTTGTGSSYTF. Written as DNA, the CDR3 is TGCGCCAGCAGCACCACCGGGACAGGGAGCTCTTACACCTTC.

The rearrangement joins TRBV7-2 to TRBJ2-5; TRBD2 agrees at 11 bases. The CDR3 extends over 15 amino acids. The V segment lost 5 bases and the J segment 0 bases; nucleotides outside the gene matches: 2. Germline V gene data show CDR1 as SGHTA and CDR2 as FQGNSA. The CDR3 bases are TGTGCCAGCAGCCCGGGACTAGCGGACCAAGAGACCCAGTACTTC. It encodes CASSPGLADQETQYF.

This chain connects TRBV28 to TRBJ1-2; the D gene is possibly TRBD1 (6 bases). The V end was cut by 10 bases, the J end by 8 bases, with 11 bases between. CDR1 MDHEN and CDR2 SYDVKM come from the germline V gene. The CDR3 has 10 residues. DNA of the CDR3: TGTGCCACCCAGAGGGGGGGCTACACCTTC. Its translation: CATQRGGYTF.